A selection of T cell receptor beta chains follows, all from one sample in a study of T cell repertoires in cytomegalovirus infection. One entry per CDR3 protein, called by TCRdb with MiXCR from the reads. The repertoire holds roughly 800,000 distinct CDR3 sequences, with roughly 29% as singletons. Their antigens remain unidentified. The sample consisted of cultured CD8+ T cells from PBMCs, taken from culture after CMV antigen stimulation. The receptors were gathered from a human donor in good health (CMV status not recorded). Some clones in this sample may be carry-over from other donors' samples. Both conserved end residues are part of each CDR3. D genes are given only for firm matches. Size values are once, few and many counts, or a class for expanded clones, and some rows have none.

v_gene	abundance	d_gene	j_gene	CDR3aa	CDR3nt
TRBV7-6	many	-	TRBJ2-1	CASSPGVASYNEQFF	TGTGCTAGCAGCCCGGGCGTAGCTTCCTACAATGAGCAGTTCTTC
TRBV5-5	few	-	TRBJ1-2	CASRDLNYGYTF	TGTGCCAGCAGGGACCTAAACTATGGCTACACCTTC
TRBV29-1	-	TRBD2	TRBJ2-1	CSVDALAGAPYNEQFF	TGCAGCGTTGACGCGCTAGCGGGGGCCCCGTACAATGAGCAGTTCTTC
TRBV5-4	-	-	TRBJ2-3	CASSFATGLVTDTQYF	TGTGCCAGCAGCTTCGCAACGGGGCTAGTCACAGATACGCAGTATTTT
TRBV7-2	many	-	TRBJ1-2	CASSLADRAGYTF	TGTGCCAGCAGCTTAGCGGACCGGGCGGGCTACACCTTC
TRBV20-1	-	-	TRBJ1-1	CSVKVGMNTEAFF	TGCAGTGTCAAGGTTGGGATGAACACTGAAGCTTTCTTT
TRBV6-2/TRBV6-3	-	-	TRBJ2-3	CASTGTVQTDTQYF	TGTGCCAGCACCGGGACTGTTCAGACAGATACGCAGTATTTT
TRBV7-6	-	TRBD1	TRBJ1-4	CASSSYDREEEKLFF	TGTGCCAGCAGCAGCTACGACAGGGAAGAGGAAAAACTGTTTTTT
TRBV12-5	-	TRBD1	TRBJ1-2	CASGLVQQRQGGNYGYTF	TGTGCTAGTGGTTTGGTCCAACAAAGACAGGGAGGGAACTATGGCTACACCTTC
TRBV28	-	-	TRBJ2-7	CASNEWGDSYEQYF	TGTGCCAGCAATGAGTGGGGAGATTCCTACGAGCAGTACTTC
TRBV4-1	once	-	TRBJ1-1	CASSQDRMDSSGLNTEAFF	TGCGCCAGCAGCCAAGATCGAATGGATTCATCAGGGTTGAACACTGAAGCTTTCTTT
TRBV10-3	-	-	TRBJ1-1	CAISDRTTEAFF	TGTGCCATCAGTGACAGGACAACGGAAGCTTTCTTT
TRBV2	-	-	TRBJ1-6	CASSRGPLHF	TGTGCCAGCAGCCGGGGGCCCCTCCACTTT